This T cell receptor beta chain appears in the sequencing data of a study of blood T cell repertoires in COVID-19. Across the study: Collection of acute and convalescent COVID-19 samples took place in the United States, Italy and Spain. PBMCs, B-cell-depleted T cells, or T cells were the source of the cDNA or gDNA that made up the material.

The CDR3 loop spans 14 amino acids. Germline assignment: CDR1 SGHRS and CDR2 YFSETQ. The V end was cut by 3 bases, the J end by 5 bases, with 14 bases between. Original data processing: Reference gene primer amplification yielded estimated nucleated cell counts. Only in-frame clones appear in the TCRdb table, and some are missing; sequencing was by immunoSEQ multiplex PCR. V and J calls and clone size are as listed in that table; D and trimming were resolved from the DNA. Of 90,000 to 120,000 clones in the sample, around 83% were seen once. V is TRBV5-1 and J is TRBJ1-2; D is undetermined. The sample was peripheral blood. This TCR came from an elderly woman with active or convalescent COVID-19. CDR3 in DNA: TGCGCCAGCAGCTATTTTCAGGTTGGATATGGCTACACCTTC. Translation: CASSYFQVGYGYTF.